This is a list of T cell receptor beta chains from one sample in a study of Graves' ophthalmopathy and Graves' hyperthyroidism. TCRdb re-analysed the multiplex PCR reads in MiXCR, keeping a single row per CDR3 protein. The sample includes over a million distinct CDR3 sequences, less than 45% of them seen just once. Source material: peripheral blood or thyroid tissue (not recorded which). These receptors were collected from an adult man with Graves' hyperthyroidism. The CDR3 runs from the conserved cysteine through the conserved F or W. The order of the fields is CDR3 DNA, CDR3 protein, J gene, V gene, D gene, clone size. A D gene is named only where the DNA matches it firmly. Expanded clones get a size class; other rows say once, few or many, or leave the size out.

DNA: TGTGCCATCATGGGGCCCACTAGGGCTGAAGCTTTCTTT
CDR3: CAIMGPTRAEAFF
J: TRBJ1-1
V: TRBV10-3
D: -
size: -

DNA: TGCAGTGCGGCAGGGGAAGGATTGAGCAATCAGCCCCAGCATTTT
CDR3: CSAAGEGLSNQPQHF
J: TRBJ1-5
V: TRBV20-1
D: -
size: many

DNA: TGCGCCAGCAGCGCCGGGACACAGAAGGTGCCCCAGCATTTT
CDR3: CASSAGTQKVPQHF
J: TRBJ1-5
V: TRBV4-1
D: -
size: -

DNA: TGTGCCCGGAGTTCTCCGCAAACACCTAAAGAGACCCAGTACTTC
CDR3: CARSSPQTPKETQYF
J: TRBJ2-5
V: TRBV11-2
D: -
size: few

DNA: TGTGCCAGCAGGACAGGGGTCGAGCAGTACTTC
CDR3: CASRTGVEQYF
J: TRBJ2-7
V: TRBV12-3/TRBV12-4
D: TRBD1
size: many

DNA: TGCGCCAGCAGCCAAGATTTGGACAGGGTTGGCTATGGCTACACCTTC
CDR3: CASSQDLDRVGYGYTF
J: TRBJ1-2
V: TRBV4-1
D: TRBD1
size: -

DNA: TGTGCCAGCAGCCAAGAGGGGGCAGGGCCCGGGGAGCTGTTTTTT
CDR3: CASSQEGAGPGELFF
J: TRBJ2-2
V: TRBV14
D: -
size: -

DNA: TGCAGTGCTAGAGGACAGGGGTCCTACGAGCACTACTTC
CDR3: CSARGQGSYEHYF
J: TRBJ2-7
V: TRBV20-1
D: TRBD1
size: -

DNA: TGTGCCAGCAGCTTAGAAGGTTTTCAGCCCCAGCATTTT
CDR3: CASSLEGFQPQHF
J: TRBJ1-5
V: TRBV11-2
D: -
size: -

DNA: TGTGCCAGCCAAAGGGGAAACACCGGGGAGCTGTTTTTT
CDR3: CASQRGNTGELFF
J: TRBJ2-2
V: TRBV9
D: -
size: -

DNA: TGCGCCAGCAGCATGTACGCGGGGAGTGACTATGGCTACACCTTC
CDR3: CASSMYAGSDYGYTF
J: TRBJ1-2
V: TRBV4-1
D: -
size: many

DNA: TGTGCCAGCAGCCACCGCTCAAGCGGGGAGCTGTTTTTT
CDR3: CASSHRSSGELFF
J: TRBJ2-2
V: TRBV7-9
D: -
size: -

DNA: TGTGCCAGCAGCTTAGAGTGGACACCGAAAGAGACCCAGTACTTC
CDR3: CASSLEWTPKETQYF
J: TRBJ2-5
V: TRBV11-2
D: -
size: -

DNA: TGTGCCAGCAACCCGGGACAGGGGAGAGGCTACACCTTC
CDR3: CASNPGQGRGYTF
J: TRBJ1-2
V: TRBV6-5
D: TRBD1
size: many

DNA: TGTGCCAGCAGCTGGGGGACAGGGCTTAACTATGGCTACACCTTC
CDR3: CASSWGTGLNYGYTF
J: TRBJ1-2
V: TRBV5-5
D: TRBD1
size: few

DNA: TGCGCCAGCAGCAACCCAGGGGGAGTCTACGAGCAGTACTTC
CDR3: CASSNPGGVYEQYF
J: TRBJ2-7
V: TRBV5-1
D: TRBD1
size: many

DNA: TGTGCCAGCAGTTTTGGAGTAAAACTGTTTTTT
CDR3: CASSFGVKLFF
J: TRBJ1-4
V: TRBV12-3/TRBV12-4
D: -
size: many

DNA: TGCAGCGTCACCCCGACAGGGGGCGGGGAGACTAGCGGTTACTCTGGGGCCAACGTCCTGACTTTC
CDR3: CSVTPTGGGETSGYSGANVLTF
J: TRBJ2-6
V: TRBV29-1
D: -
size: -

DNA: TGTGCCAGCAGTAACTGGGACAACTATGGCTACACCTTC
CDR3: CASSNWDNYGYTF
J: TRBJ1-2
V: TRBV10-2
D: -
size: -

DNA: TGCGCCAGCAGCTTGGCCGGGGGACTGAGTGGAAACACCATATATTTT
CDR3: CASSLAGGLSGNTIYF
J: TRBJ1-3
V: TRBV5-1
D: -
size: -

DNA: TGTGCCAGCAGCCCCACCCTAGGTACGGAGGGCTACACCTTC
CDR3: CASSPTLGTEGYTF
J: TRBJ1-2
V: TRBV11-2
D: -
size: many

DNA: TGTGCCAGCAGTGAACGGCGGCAGACACTCTCCGAGCAGTACTTC
CDR3: CASSERRQTLSEQYF
J: TRBJ2-7
V: TRBV6-1
D: -
size: -

DNA: TGTGCCAGCAGTCCGTGGGGTCAGGGCTACGAGCAGTACTTC
CDR3: CASSPWGQGYEQYF
J: TRBJ2-7
V: TRBV12-3/TRBV12-4
D: -
size: many

DNA: TGTGCCAGTAGTCAGGCGGGGTACGGTGAAGCTTTCTTT
CDR3: CASSQAGYGEAFF
J: TRBJ1-1
V: TRBV19
D: -
size: -

DNA: TGCAGCGTTGGTAACAGGCTAAGCCGGTGGCAAGAGACCCAGTACTTC
CDR3: CSVGNRLSRWQETQYF
J: TRBJ2-5
V: TRBV29-1
D: -
size: many

DNA: TGCAGTGCTAGTGACAGGTTCATGTCCTACGAGCAGTACTTC
CDR3: CSASDRFMSYEQYF
J: TRBJ2-7
V: TRBV20-1
D: -
size: many

DNA: TGTGCCAGCAGCTTAGGGGAGGGTCAGTGGTCGAACACCGGGGAGCTGTTTTTT
CDR3: CASSLGEGQWSNTGELFF
J: TRBJ2-2
V: TRBV13
D: -
size: -

DNA: TGCAGCGCCGGCCACTCTGGAAACACCATATATTTT
CDR3: CSAGHSGNTIYF
J: TRBJ1-3
V: TRBV29-1
D: -
size: many

DNA: TGTGCCAGCTCACTCCGGGACAACCAAGAGACCCAGTACTTC
CDR3: CASSLRDNQETQYF
J: TRBJ2-5
V: TRBV18
D: -
size: few

DNA: TGTGCCAGCAGCCAAGAGGAAGAGACCCAGTACTTC
CDR3: CASSQEEETQYF
J: TRBJ2-5
V: TRBV3-1
D: -
size: -

DNA: TGTGCCAACCCGACTAGCGGGGTATACGAGCAGTACTTC
CDR3: CANPTSGVYEQYF
J: TRBJ2-7
V: TRBV11-2
D: TRBD2
size: -

DNA: TGTGCCAGCAGCGTAGACCTTTGGGAAGAGCAGTACTTC
CDR3: CASSVDLWEEQYF
J: TRBJ2-7
V: TRBV9
D: -
size: -

DNA: TGTGCCAGCAGCATCCAGGAGGGAGCCTACGAGCAGTACTTC
CDR3: CASSIQEGAYEQYF
J: TRBJ2-7
V: TRBV7-9
D: -
size: -

DNA: TGCAGCGGTCTAAGACAGGACCGTGGCTACACCTTC
CDR3: CSGLRQDRGYTF
J: TRBJ1-2
V: TRBV29-1
D: -
size: many

DNA: TGTGCCAGCAGCTTAGCGCCATTTAATGGCTACACCTTC
CDR3: CASSLAPFNGYTF
J: TRBJ1-2
V: TRBV7-2
D: -
size: -